This T cell receptor (beta chain) was identified in a study of T cells in Graves' hyperthyroidism and ophthalmopathy (dated by TCRdb to about 2019). About the study as a whole: Peripheral blood samples were taken at the time of initial diagnosis, prior to any treatment. A discovery cohort of about a hundred patients, about 40 with Graves' ophthalmopathy and about 60 with stable Graves' hyperthyroidism, was used to find distinguishing TCR V-J signatures. Whether ophthalmopathy could be predicted prospectively was tested in an independent validation cohort made up of fewer than 20 hyperthyroidism patients plus 17 patients who later progressed to ophthalmopathy. The approximately 90 discovery patients were randomly split 7:3 into training and test sets. In roughly six Graves' hyperthyroidism patients, the study also compared T-cell repertoires from thyroid tissue with T-cell repertoires from blood. After blood sampling, hyperthyroidism patients were treated with methimazole at a starting dose of 30 mg daily, and ophthalmopathy patients were treated with high-dose intravenous methylprednisolone. According to the paper, TCR Vbeta CDR3 sequencing was carried out on 135 peripheral blood samples, which came from fewer than 50 ophthalmopathy, some 73 hyperthyroidism and roughly 17 progressor patients.

This clonotype occurred many times. The clone's antigen remains unknown. No clone much larger than this one lies a single base away; base qualities are absent. Stable Graves' hyperthyroidism was defined as no progression to ophthalmopathy during 18 months of follow-up. The hyperthyroidism patients were between 18 and 65 years old and newly diagnosed, with a disease duration of less than 2 months. Exclusion was applied to patients with uncontrolled infections, other autoimmune diseases, pregnancy or lactation. Diagnoses relied on clinical symptoms, serum thyroxine and TRAb, thyroid ultrasound and orbital computed tomography. PBMCs were separated from 10 ml of fresh peripheral blood using Ficoll-Paque density gradient centrifugation. Total RNA was extracted using Trizol reagent, and RNA quality was assessed on an Agilent 2100 Bioanalyzer. The germline V gene gives CDR1 as SGHRS and CDR2 as YFSETQ. Trimmed from V: 3 bases; trimmed from J: 0 bases; junction bases lacking a gene match: 6. Reading from cysteine to phenylalanine, the CDR3 counts 16 amino acids. The CDR3 DNA has 48 bases and is translated from base 1.

Here is what the overall study found, with its caveats: Most expanded thyroid clonotypes (frequency above 0.001) were also detected in blood, a finding suggesting that blood repertoires may reflect thyroid immune responses. In validation, the model predicted progression to ophthalmopathy a median of roughly 6.5 months before onset, with about 64% sensitivity and just under 75% specificity. No statistical method was used to set the sample size in advance, and investigators knew the group allocation. Ophthalmopathy was separated from stable hyperthyroidism by a 13 V-J signature model, with approximately 89% sensitivity and around 81% specificity obtained in cross-validation and 80%/75% obtained in testing.

TCR beta CDR3 regions were amplified from RNA transcripts. For the first round of RT-PCR on the TCR CDR3, the HTBI primer set was used together with the Qiagen OneStep RT-PCR kit. A second multiplex PCR round built the libraries, followed by size selection and purification. Paired-end sequencing of the libraries was performed with 100 bp reads on an Illumina HiSeq2000. In the source study's methods: SOAPnuke was used to process the raw data, with reads discarded if the reads contained adapters or uncalled bases, had a mean Phred below 15, or lacked an exact constant-primer or identifier match. High-quality paired reads were merged with COPE v1.2.5, and unique nucleotide sequences were defined as clonotypes. Clonotypes were aligned to IMGT TRBV, TRBD and TRBJ reference segments using MiTCR v1.1. The analysis was restricted to V-J combinations with a frequency above 0.0001, which together covered 99% to 99.2% of the repertoires. The TCS score was defined as F50 (clonal expansion) divided by E x V (chaos), with BLOSUM62-based TCRdist calculated between CDR3 peptides within each V-J. Welch's t-statistics and random forest reduced 514 V-J features to under 15, which were used in a naive Bayes classifier (R e1071). The public reads were reprocessed in TCRdb via fastp at Q25 and MiXCR, keeping in-frame beta chains. Each CDR3 protein appears once, grouped with its most common genes and DNA. The V and J calls were not made by the authors but by TCRdb's processing. The sample table shows some 620,000 distinct CDR3 sequences, and roughly 17% are seen once. Of the sample, around 4% falls within the top ten clones.

The receptor chain draws on TRBV5-1 and TRBJ2-3; TRBD1 lines up with 8 middle nucleotides. The clonotype originates from a woman aged 25 to 39 with Graves' hyperthyroidism. Sequencing was done on a sample of blood. The CDR3 sequence is CASSYPGGPSTDTQYF. The DNA sequence is as follows: TGCGCCAGCAGCTATCCAGGGGGCCCTAGCACAGATACGCAGTATTTT.